This TCR beta chain was obtained from a study of T cell repertoires in cytomegalovirus infection. Whole-study context: Indications of both CMV infection and matching HLA type were provided by public TCR beta signatures.

Study findings and constraints: Cumulative frequency of public TCR beta families picked out carriers of CMV plus the relevant HLA. CMV-specific TCR beta clonotypes restricted by HLA-C were the ones dominating the ex vivo response.

One entry per CDR3 protein, called by TCRdb with MiXCR from the reads. The table has hundreds of thousands of distinct CDR3 sequences, around 30% seen once; the top ten hold about an eighth. For this clonotype: Its antigen is unidentified.

The germline V and J ends were trimmed by 7 bases and 1 base, with 7 bases remaining between them. There are 12 residues in the CDR3. Germline CDR1 reads LNHDA; CDR2 reads SQIVND (reference sequence). The chain has TRBV19 and TRBJ1-1; D remains unclear. This TCR was sampled from a human donor in good health (CMV status not recorded). Some clones in this sample may be carry-over from other donors' samples. This material consisted of cultured CD8+ T cells from PBMCs, taken from culture after CMV antigen stimulation. CDR3 in DNA: TGTGCCAGTACATTCTCGAACACTGAAGCTTTCTTT. This codes for CASTFSNTEAFF.